The 27 T cell receptor beta chains in this list originate from one sample, sequenced in a study of T cell repertoires in cytomegalovirus infection. TCRdb re-derived calls from the reads in MiXCR, one entry per CDR3 protein. The sample holds about 180,000 distinct CDR3 sequences, less than 25% seen once. No antigen has been assigned to these receptors. Sample: CD8+ T cells from cultured PBMCs, taken from culture after CMV antigen stimulation. The source is a human donor in good health (CMV status not recorded). Some clones in this sample may be carry-over from other donors' samples.

This chain connects TRBV7-6 to TRBJ2-2; 9 nucleotides match TRBD1. This CDR3 is built from 17 residues. The V gene's germline CDR1 is SGHVS and CDR2 FNYEAQ. Losses at the gene ends were 4 bases for V and 2 bases for J; bases not matched to a gene: 8. CDR3 coding DNA: TGTGCCAGCAGCTGGGGACAGGGAGGGGCCAACACCGGGGAGCTGTTTTTT. Translation gives CASSWGQGGANTGELFF.

This clonotype appeared many times. J is TRBJ2-7 and V is TRBV4-3; 12 nucleotides match TRBD2. CDR3 length equals 15 residues. CDR1 is LGHNA, CDR2 YSLEER, per germline. V lost 5 bases and J lost 2; bases outside the gene matches: 4. DNA of the CDR3: TGCGCCAGCAGCGAACTAGCGGGGGGTGCCTACGAGCAGTACTTC. Translation: CASSELAGGAYEQYF.

Comments on this clonotype: At one end the junction does not follow the germline gene, possibly because of a read error. The rearrangement joins TRBV4-1 to TRBJ2-1; no clear D gene. Germline CDR1 reads MGHRA; CDR2 reads YSYEKL. The CDR3 contains 12 residues. This CDR3 reads CASSQVAEDIVF. Here the CDR3 DNA reads TGTGCCAGCAGCCAGGTGGCTGAGGATATAGTCTTC.

This clonotype has a handful of counts. The chain employs TRBV7-9 and TRBJ2-5; 8 nucleotides match TRBD2. This CDR3 region has 14 residues. V trimming: 4 bases; J trimming: 0 bases; junction bases outside the gene matches: 1. CDR1 is SEHNR, CDR2 FQNEAQ, per germline (reference sequence). CDR3 nucleotides: TGTGCCAGCAGCTCGGGACTAGACCAAGAGACCCAGTACTTC. It codes for CASSSGLDQETQYF. Supplemented by reference TRBV7-9 and TRBJ2-5, the full variable domain reads DTGVSQNPRHKITKRGQNVTFRCDPISEHNRLYWYRQTLGQGPEFLTYFQNEAQLEKSRLLSDRFSAERPKGSFSTLEIQRTEQGDSAMYLCASSSGLDQETQYFGPGTRLLVL.

This chain links TRBV6-5 with TRBJ2-7; D possibly corresponds to TRBD2 (6 bases). The germline gives CDR1 MNHEY, CDR2 SVGAGI. There are 13 residues in the CDR3. Between the trimmed V and J ends, which lost 8 bases and 1 base, there was a span of 12 bases. This CDR3 is CASGGGVSYEQYF. CDR3 in DNA: TGTGCCAGCGGAGGCGGGGTTTCCTACGAGCAGTACTTC.

The chain uses TRBV2 and TRBJ2-1; possibly TRBD1 or TRBD2 for D (5 bases each). The CDR3 totals 15 residues. Trimming took 9 bases from V and 8 from J, leaving 23 bases between them. The germline V gene has CDR1 SNHLY and CDR2 FYNNEI. Here the CDR3 DNA reads TGTGCCAGTGCTTCCGGGACGGAGTATTTCGATGAGCAGTTCTTC. It translates to CASASGTEYFDEQFF.

This clonotype turned up a few times. The chain has TRBV12-3 or TRBV12-4 and TRBJ1-2; TRBD1 matches at 7 bases. The CDR3 is 13 amino acids. The junction had 7 bases not matched to a gene; V was cut back by 4 bases and J by 8 bases. This chain's CDR3 is CASSSGGVRGYTF. CDR3 DNA: TGTGCCAGCAGTTCAGGGGGGGTTCGGGGCTACACCTTC.

This clonotype came up a few times. The chain links TRBV4-1 to TRBJ2-7; a possible D gene is TRBD2 (6 bases). The CDR3 runs to 14 residues. CDR1 and CDR2 (germline): MGHRA, YSYEKL. The germline V and J ends were trimmed by 0 bases and 3 bases, with 9 bases remaining between them. CDR3 DNA: TGCGCCAGCAGCCAAGATGGAGGGATCTACGAGCAGTACTTC. Its protein is CASSQDGGIYEQYF.

As concerns this clonotype: A junction boundary mismatches the germline segment, possibly from a read error. V gene TRBV19 combines with J gene TRBJ2-1; 12 positions match TRBD2. Germline V gene data show CDR1 as LNHDA and CDR2 as SQIVND (reference sequence). This CDR3 has 18 amino acids. CDR3 sequence reads: CVSEGGLAGISRVNEQFF. DNA of the CDR3: TGTGTCAGTGAAGGCGGACTAGCGGGGATCTCGAGAGTCAATGAGCAGTTCTTC.

This clonotype was found a few times. The rearrangement joins TRBV7-6 to TRBJ2-2; D not resolved. Germline V gene lookup returns CDR1 SGHVS and CDR2 FNYEAQ. V lost 4 bases and J lost 2, with 14 bases in between. The CDR3 length is 16 residues. In DNA, the CDR3 is TGTGCCAGCAGCTCCCCTAGGCAGGCTAACACCGGGGAGCTGTTTTTT. This codes for CASSSPRQANTGELFF.

The chain combines TRBV28 with TRBJ2-3, with 10 bases aligning to TRBD2. The germline V gene has CDR1 MDHEN and CDR2 SYDVKM. With 5 bases clipped from V and 3 bases from J, the junction kept 5 bases outside the gene matches. The CDR3 runs 15 residues. CDR3 residues: CASSRLAGLTDTQYF. CDR3 coding DNA: TGTGCCAGCAGTCGACTAGCGGGCCTGACAGATACGCAGTATTTT.

CDR3 nucleotides: TGTGCCAGCAGTAGGTCCGTAGAGACCCAGTACTTC. It encodes CASSRSVETQYF. This chain uses TRBV6-6 with TRBJ2-5; D is unresolved. This CDR3 has 12 residues. In germline, CDR1 is MNHNY, CDR2 SVGAGI (reference sequence). V lost 5 bases to trimming and J lost 4 bases, with 8 bases between them.

This CDR3 is CASSGDSATNEKLFF. The CDR3 DNA follows: TGTGCCAGCAGTGGGGACAGTGCAACTAATGAAAAACTGTTTTTT. The V call is TRBV2, the J call TRBJ1-4, with 7 bases aligning to TRBD1. The V and J ends lost 4 bases and 0 bases, in that order; junction bases with no gene match: 2. CDR1 SNHLY and CDR2 FYNNEI come from the germline V gene. CDR3 length equals 15 residues.

The chain uses TRBV7-2 and TRBJ1-2; D call uncertain. The CDR3 is 15 amino acids. Per the germline V gene, CDR1 is SGHTA and CDR2 is FQGNSA. Trimming left V 0 bases short and J 2 bases short, with 10 bases between. The DNA of the CDR3 is TGTGCCAGCAGCTTAGCGGTTCGGCAGAACTATGGCTACACCTTC. Translated: CASSLAVRQNYGYTF.

This clonotype has just a few counts. This rearrangement joins TRBV20-1 to TRBJ2-1, with 14 bases lining up with TRBD2. After removal of 5 bases from V and 4 bases from J, the junction contained 4 bases not matched to a gene. CDR3 size: 15 residues. Germline CDR1 reads DFQATT; CDR2 reads SNEGSKA (reference sequence). In nucleotides, the CDR3 is TGCAGTGCTGAGGGACTAGCGGGGGTTTACAATGAGCAGTTCTTC. This gives the protein CSAEGLAGVYNEQFF.

The gene calls are TRBV6-6 and TRBJ1-5; D is ambiguous. The CDR3 is 15 residues long. Trimming shortened V by 2 bases and J by 4 bases, and 12 bases separated the two germline ends. Germline assignment: CDR1 MNHNY and CDR2 SVGAGI (reference sequence). CDR3 region: CASSYGRTENQPQHF. The CDR3 DNA follows: TGTGCCAGCAGTTACGGCCGGACCGAAAATCAGCCCCAGCATTTT.

The genes are TRBV6-2 or TRBV6-3 and TRBJ2-1, with TRBD2 matching 7 bases. The J segment lost 4 bases and the V segment lost 7 bases, leaving 19 bases of the junction unmatched. The germline gives CDR1 MNHEY, CDR2 SVGEGT. The CDR3 sequence is 18 residues long. This CDR3 reads CASTYLGTTRLNYNEQFF. DNA for the CDR3: TGTGCCAGCACATACCTTGGGACTACCCGACTGAATTACAATGAGCAGTTCTTC.

This clonotype appeared many times. The chain carries TRBV7-8 and TRBJ1-1; 7 bases map to TRBD1. With V trimmed by 5 bases and J by 4 bases, 10 bases remained unmatched. Germline CDR1 SGHVS, CDR2 FQNEAQ. The CDR3 covers 15 residues. The CDR3 DNA sequence: TGTGCCAGCAGCCGAGCGACAGGGCATAGCACTGAAGCTTTCTTT. Its protein product is CASSRATGHSTEAFF.

The J gene is TRBJ1-2, the V gene TRBV7-8, with D perhaps matching TRBD1 (6 bases). This CDR3 region has 17 residues. Deletions cut 2 bases from V and 4 bases from J, with 20 bases between. Germline CDR1 reads SGHVS; CDR2 reads FQNEAQ. CDR3 residues: CASSLWALDSLTYGYTF. The CDR3 DNA reads TGTGCCAGCAGCTTATGGGCTTTGGACAGCCTTACCTATGGCTACACCTTC. The full variable domain, its missing parts supplied by reference TRBV7-8 and TRBJ1-2, is GAGVSQSPRYKVAKRGQDVALRCDPISGHVSLFWYQQALGQGPEFLTYFQNEAQLDKSGLPSDRFFAERPEGSVSTLKIQRTQQEDSAVYLCASSLWALDSLTYGYTFGSGTRLTVV.

This clonotype occurred a few times. V gene TRBV4-1 combines with J gene TRBJ1-5; D not certain. In germline, CDR1 is MGHRA, CDR2 YSYEKL. The V end lost 5 bases, the J end lost 2 bases, and 7 bases lay between the germline ends. The CDR3 covers 13 residues. The CDR3 DNA sequence: TGCGCCAGCAGCTTTGAGGGCAATCAGCCCCAGCATTTT. It is translated as CASSFEGNQPQHF.

The V call is TRBV28, the J call TRBJ2-5; no clear D gene. With 5 bases removed from V and 0 bases from J, the gap between germline ends came to 10 bases. CDR3 length: 14 amino acids. From germline, CDR1 is MDHEN and CDR2 SYDVKM. CDR3 nucleotide sequence: TGTGCCAGCAGTGCGAACGGGTACCAAGAGACCCAGTACTTC. Translation: CASSANGYQETQYF.

This clonotype was recorded a few times. A read error may explain this, as a much larger clone is one base away. The J gene is TRBJ1-6, the V gene TRBV6-5, with 8 positions matching TRBD1. Looked up from germline, CDR1 is MNHEY and CDR2 is SVGAGI. This CDR3 comprises 12 residues. Losses at the gene ends were 11 bases for V and 6 bases for J; bases not matched to a gene: 3. The CDR3 DNA is TGTGCCCAGGGACAGGTTAATTCACCCCTCCACTTT. Translating it yields CAQGQVNSPLHF.

This clonotype was seen a few times. With a much larger clone just one base away, this may be a read error. This likely comes from a read error, as the CDR3 has no conserved phenylalanine or tryptophan at its end. The CDR3 sequence: CASSPLQVNTEAFL. The CDR3 bases are TGTGCCAGCAGTCCCTTACAGGTGAACACTGAAGCTTTCCTT. The V and J genes are TRBV27 and TRBJ1-1; D is perhaps TRBD1 (5 bases). Germline CDR1 MNHEY, CDR2 SMNVEV (reference sequence). V lost 5 bases and J lost 0, with 10 bases in between. The CDR3 loop spans 14 amino acids.

This sequence joins TRBV28 and TRBJ1-5, with 10 bases that match TRBD1. V trimming: 7 bases; J trimming: 4 bases; junction bases outside the gene matches: 4. This CDR3 spans 14 amino acids. The V gene's germline CDR1 is MDHEN and CDR2 SYDVKM. CDR3 region: CASTDRGTNQPQHF. CDR3 DNA sequence: TGTGCCAGCACGGACAGGGGGACGAATCAGCCCCAGCATTTT.

This chain uses TRBV4-3 with TRBJ1-2; D ambiguous. The germline gives CDR1 LGHNA, CDR2 YSLEER. The CDR3 contains 14 residues. V lost 1 base and J lost 4, with 10 bases in between. The CDR3 sequence: CASSQVESLYGYTF. CDR3 sequence (DNA): TGCGCCAGCAGCCAAGTGGAAAGTCTCTATGGCTACACCTTC.

J is TRBJ1-5 and V is TRBV4-1; D is ambiguous. There are 14 residues in the CDR3. Deletions cut 4 bases from V and 7 bases from J, with 14 bases between. Looked up from germline, CDR1 is MGHRA and CDR2 is YSYEKL. The CDR3 sequence: CASSPLGRNQPQHF. DNA for the CDR3: TGCGCCAGCAGCCCCCTCGGAAGAAACCAGCCCCAGCATTTT.

This clonotype was seen once. CDR3 loop: CASSGSTGGYGYTF. The CDR3 nucleotides are TGTGCCAGCAGTGGGTCGACAGGGGGCTATGGCTACACCTTC. The chain combines TRBV12-3 or TRBV12-4 with TRBJ1-2; 9 bases are shared with TRBD1. The trim removed 5 bases at V and 4 bases at J, leaving 5 bases unmatched. This CDR3 has 14 residues.